This entry lists 30 T cell receptor beta chains sequenced from one sample in a study of cytomegalovirus exposure and HLA in healthy donors. Amplification used 60 Vbeta primers and 13 Jbeta primers. TCRdb keeps only in-frame clones here, not all; method: immunoSEQ multiplex PCR. The profile shows about 160,000 clones, 80% of them singletons. The sequenced sample consisted of PBMCs. These receptors were obtained from a man aged 18 to 29 in good health and CMV-seropositive.

The rearrangement links TRBV5-4 to TRBJ2-5; a possible D gene is TRBD2 (6 bases). The closer fit of TRBJ2-7 to the DNA end suggests the J call may be wrong. The CDR3 covers 15 residues. Germline loops: CDR1 SGHNT, CDR2 YYREEE (reference sequence). The CDR3 sequence is CASSPLGGGSYEQYF. CDR3 sequence (DNA): TGTGCCAGCAGCCCCTTGGGGGGAGGCTCCTACGAGCAGTACTTC.

The V and J genes are TRBV5-6 and TRBJ2-5, with TRBD1 matching over 7 bases. The trim removed 3 bases at V and 3 bases at J, leaving 11 bases unmatched. Germline CDR1 SGHDT, CDR2 YYEEEE. CDR3 length: 16 amino acids. CDR3: CASSSDGTEGKETQYF. The CDR3 DNA reads as TGTGCCAGCAGCTCGGATGGGACAGAGGGAAAAGAGACCCAGTACTTC.

The chain is built from TRBV6-5 and TRBJ1-1; the D gene is possibly TRBD1 (6 bases). The CDR3 totals 16 residues. The germline CDR1 and CDR2 sequences are MNHEY and SVGAGI. V was pared by 2 bases and J by 0 bases, with 13 bases between. The CDR3 is CASSYGQGLLNTEAFF. CDR3 DNA: TGTGCCAGCAGTTACGGGCAGGGGCTCTTGAACACTGAAGCTTTCTTT.

V gene TRBV14 combines with J gene TRBJ1-2, with TRBD1 identical over 9 bases. There are 12 residues in the CDR3. Germline V lookup: CDR1 SGHDN, CDR2 FVKESK. J lost 13 bases, V lost 3 bases, and 6 bases had no gene match. The CDR3 region is CASSQTGGILTF. CDR3 DNA sequence: TGTGCCAGCAGCCAGACAGGGGGGATTCTCACCTTC.

This clone was found a few times. The CDR3, as DNA: TGTGCCAGCAGAACCCTGGCCGGGGGAACTGAAGCTTTCTTT. This sequence encodes CASRTLAGGTEAFF. The chain combines TRBV6-5 with TRBJ1-1; tentative D call: TRBD1 (5 bases). Trimming removed 6 bases at V and 5 bases at J, with 16 bases between. Germline lookup yields CDR1 MNHEY and CDR2 SVGAGI. The CDR3 totals 14 residues.

V is TRBV5-1 and J is TRBJ1-5, with TRBD1 matching 8 bases. V dropped 0 bases and J dropped 0; count of bases not matched to a gene: 2. The V gene's germline CDR1 is SGHRS and CDR2 YFSETQ. This CDR3 is built from 16 residues. The CDR3 DNA follows: TGCGCCAGCAGCTTGGGCGGACAGGGTAGCAATCAGCCCCAGCATTTT. It codes for CASSLGGQGSNQPQHF.

Concerning this clone: The junction shows a germline mismatch at one end, possibly a read error. The chain links TRBV7-9 to TRBJ1-5; D might be TRBD1 (5 bases). This CDR3 has 14 residues. Germline CDR1 is SEHNR and CDR2 is FQNEAQ (reference sequence). The CDR3 sequence: CASSLGEGNQPQHF. The CDR3 DNA sequence: TGTGCCAGCAGTTTAGGGGAGGGCAATCAGCCCCAGCATTTT.

This clone was recorded once. J is TRBJ1-6 and V is TRBV7-3; the D is unclear. CDR3 size: 13 residues. Trimming stripped 1 base from V and 10 bases from J, with 8 bases between. Germline CDR1 and CDR2: SGHTA and FQGTGA. The CDR3 is CASSLNPRSPLHF. The CDR3 DNA follows: TGTGCCAGCAGCTTAAACCCCAGGTCACCCCTCCACTTT.

In regard to this clone: The junction differs from germline at one of its ends, possibly a read error. The chain combines TRBV7-3 with TRBJ2-1; D may be TRBD2 (6 bases). Germline CDR1 is SGHTA and CDR2 is FQGTGA. The CDR3 extends over 13 amino acids. The CDR3 DNA sequence: TGTGCCAGCACCTTATCGGGGAGCGGGGAGCAGTTCTTC. Its translation is CASTLSGSGEQFF.

The chain is built from TRBV7-9 and TRBJ1-4; TRBD1 might be the D (5 bases). The CDR3 runs to 14 residues. V was clipped by 3 bases and J by 4 bases, with 9 bases between them. The germline gives CDR1 SEHNR, CDR2 FQNEAQ (reference sequence). CDR3 in DNA: TGTGCCAGCAGCTTCGTGGGACTTAATGAAAAACTGTTTTTT. Amino acid sequence: CASSFVGLNEKLFF.

J is TRBJ2-1 and V is TRBV6-6; TRBD1 matches at 7 bases. This CDR3 contains 16 residues. Germline V CDR1 and CDR2: MNHNY, SVGAGI (reference sequence). Germline trimming cut 5 bases from V and 8 bases from J; bases unmatched to any gene: 15. CDR3 region: CASSHKPMDRFDEQFF. In nucleotides, the CDR3 is TGTGCCAGCAGTCACAAACCCATGGACAGGTTCGATGAGCAGTTCTTC.

This chain connects TRBV6-6 to TRBJ1-2; unclear D gene. The ends were cut back, 5 bases at V and 8 bases at J, with 21 bases in the middle. Germline CDR1 MNHNY, CDR2 SVGAGI (reference sequence). This CDR3 contains 15 residues. This chain's CDR3 is CASSGTRTGEGGYTF. The CDR3, as DNA: TGTGCCAGCAGTGGTACTCGGACCGGGGAAGGGGGCTACACCTTC.

This clone turned up a few times. J is TRBJ2-1 and V is TRBV7-8; TRBD2 matches 9 bases. The CDR3 has 16 residues. V trimming: 6 bases; J trimming: 5 bases; junction bases outside the gene matches: 11. Germline V gene sequence: CDR1 SGHVS, CDR2 FQNEAQ. DNA for the CDR3: TGTGCCAGCAGTCGAGCTAGACTAGCGGACAACAATGAGCAGTTCTTC. Translation gives CASSRARLADNNEQFF.

V and J are TRBV27 and TRBJ1-1; tentative D call: TRBD1 (5 bases). The germline V gene encodes CDR1 MNHEY and CDR2 SMNVEV (reference sequence). The V gene lost 6 bases and the J gene lost 5 bases, with 16 bases spanning the gap. This CDR3 is 14 amino acids long. CDR3 sequence: CASRVVEGLTEAFF. The DNA of the CDR3 is TGTGCCAGCAGAGTAGTGGAGGGGTTGACTGAAGCTTTCTTT.

The chain links TRBV5-5 to TRBJ2-7; 13 bases are a match to TRBD2. Trimming at V came to 4 bases and at J to 4 bases, leaving 5 bases not matched to a gene. This CDR3 has 15 amino acids. Germline-derived CDR1 and CDR2 are SGHKS and YYEKEE (reference sequence). The chain's CDR3 is CASSRTSGRTYEQYF. The CDR3 DNA is TGTGCCAGCAGCCGGACTAGCGGGAGAACTTACGAGCAGTACTTC.

This clone has only a few counts. This chain links TRBV29-1 with TRBJ2-1, with TRBD2 matching over 10 bases. This CDR3 has 17 residues. The germline V gene encodes CDR1 SQVTM and CDR2 ANQGSEA. V was clipped by 3 bases and J by 1 base; unmatched bases: 9. In nucleotides, the CDR3 is TGCAGCGTTGAGGATCTAGCGGGAGTAGGTTCCTACAATGAGCAGTTCTTC. It codes for CSVEDLAGVGSYNEQFF.

This clone turned up a few times. The V and J genes are TRBV30 and TRBJ2-1; D might be TRBD2 (6 bases). Trimming cost V 1 base and J 7 bases, with 17 bases left between them. The CDR3 is 15 amino acids. From germline, CDR1 is GTSNPN and CDR2 SVGIG (reference sequence). The CDR3: CAWSGGSGGRNEQFF. In DNA form, the CDR3 reads TGTGCCTGGAGTGGTGGTAGCGGCGGTCGAAATGAGCAGTTCTTC.

The CDR3, as DNA: TGTGCCACCAGCAAAGGGACAGAGAGATCACCCCTCCACTTT. It encodes CATSKGTERSPLHF. The chain joins TRBV15 to TRBJ1-6; TRBD1 aligns across 7 bases. The CDR3 is 14 residues long. The germline V gene has CDR1 LNHNV and CDR2 YYDKDF (reference sequence). V lost 4 bases to trimming and J lost 10 bases; unmatched junction nucleotides: 7.

The count of this clone is one. The V call is TRBV14, the J call TRBJ2-3, with D possibly TRBD2 on 6 matching bases. Germline V gene sequence: CDR1 SGHDN, CDR2 FVKESK. V was clipped by 4 bases and J by 1 base, with 6 bases between them. CDR3 length: 13 residues. CDR3 amino acids: CASSLAGTDTQYF. The CDR3 DNA reads as TGTGCCAGCAGCCTAGCGGGCACAGATACGCAGTATTTT.

The chain employs TRBV6-1 and TRBJ2-1, with 7 nucleotides matching TRBD1. Germline CDR1 reads MNHNS; CDR2 reads SASEGT. J gave up 2 bases and V 5 bases, and 6 bases lay outside the gene matches. The CDR3 loop spans 15 amino acids. The CDR3 DNA reads as TGTGCCAGCAGTCGTACAGGGGAGCCCTACAATGAGCAGTTCTTC. Its protein is CASSRTGEPYNEQFF.

CDR3 coding DNA: TGTGCCAGCAGCTTATCAACAGATACGCAGTATTTT. Protein product: CASSLSTDTQYF. The chain carries TRBV7-9 and TRBJ2-3, with D uncertain. Per germline, CDR1 SEHNR and CDR2 FQNEAQ (reference sequence). The V gene lost 2 bases and the J gene lost 3 bases, with 3 bases spanning the gap. The CDR3 is 12 residues long.

The CDR3 reads CASSRGQGSYGYTF. CDR3 bases: TGTGCCAGCAGTCGGGGACAGGGGAGTTATGGCTACACCTTC. The chain combines TRBV27 with TRBJ1-2, with 10 positions matching TRBD1. The CDR3 has 14 amino acids. V was clipped by 5 bases and J by 5 bases; unmatched bases: 5. Germline V gene sequence: CDR1 MNHEY, CDR2 SMNVEV (reference sequence).

The chain combines TRBV11-2 with TRBJ2-7, with D maybe TRBD1 (6 bases). Trimming took 5 bases from V and 7 from J, leaving 12 bases between them. This CDR3 region has 12 residues. From germline, CDR1 is SGHAT and CDR2 FQNNGV. CDR3: CASSRGQGEQYF. The CDR3 DNA is TGTGCCAGCAGCCGGGGTCAGGGGGAGCAGTACTTC.

This clone showed up just a few times. The rearrangement links TRBV19 to TRBJ2-6; tentatively, D is TRBD1 (6 bases). The V and J ends lost 7 bases and 1 base respectively, with 8 bases between them. Germline-derived CDR1 and CDR2 are LNHDA and SQIVND (reference sequence). CDR3 length: 14 amino acids. This CDR3 is CASTTGSGANVLTF. CDR3 DNA: TGTGCCAGTACCACAGGGTCTGGGGCCAACGTCCTGACTTTC.

The chain carries TRBV5-1 and TRBJ2-6; D remains ambiguous. The germline gives CDR1 SGHRS, CDR2 YFSETQ. This CDR3 is built from 16 residues. The germline V and J ends were trimmed by 9 bases and 4 bases, with 20 bases remaining between them. As DNA, the CDR3 is TGCGCCACCAGAGCCCAAAGAGGTACGGGGGCCAACGTCCTGACTTTC. Protein sequence: CATRAQRGTGANVLTF.

Only one count was recorded for this clone. The V gene is TRBV7-3, the J gene TRBJ2-7, with 7 bases fitting TRBD1. The CDR3 covers 13 residues. V shed 5 bases, J shed 2 bases, and the junction held 3 bases outside the gene matches. Germline V gives CDR1 SGHTA, CDR2 FQGTGA. CDR3 residues: CASSHGTAYEQYF. In DNA, the CDR3 is TGTGCCAGCAGCCATGGGACAGCCTACGAGCAGTACTTC.

The J gene is TRBJ2-3, the V gene TRBV12-5, with TRBD1 identical over 7 bases. Germline CDR1 is LGHNT and CDR2 is FRNRAP. The V and J ends lost 2 bases and 4 bases, in that order; junction bases with no gene match: 6. The CDR3 is 15 residues long. The CDR3 reads CASGLMRGRPDTQYF. CDR3 nucleotides: TGTGCTAGTGGTTTGATGAGGGGGCGGCCAGATACGCAGTATTTT.

V is TRBV18 and J is TRBJ2-2; D uncertain. V gave up 1 base and J gave up 6 bases, with 6 bases separating them. The CDR3 contains 13 residues. Germline-derived CDR1 and CDR2 are KGHSH and LQKENI. This chain's CDR3 is CASSPLRPGELFF. Here the CDR3 DNA reads TGTGCCAGCTCACCACTGAGGCCCGGGGAGCTGTTTTTT.

The chain has TRBV19 and TRBJ1-5; D is possibly TRBD1 (6 bases). Germline CDR1 is LNHDA and CDR2 is SQIVND (reference sequence). V lost 4 bases to trimming and J lost 5 bases, with 9 bases between them. The CDR3 contains 13 residues. The CDR3 coding sequence is TGTGCCAGTAGTAGAGGGACACATCAGCCCCAGCATTTT. The encoded protein is CASSRGTHQPQHF.

V and J are TRBV5-6 and TRBJ2-3; D is perhaps TRBD2 (6 bases). V shed 3 bases and J shed 3 bases, with 8 bases lying between them. Germline CDR1 reads SGHDT; CDR2 reads YYEEEE. This CDR3 region has 13 residues. The CDR3, as DNA: TGTGCCAGCAGCTCCGCGGGAACAGATACGCAGTATTTT. Protein sequence: CASSSAGTDTQYF.